These T cell receptor beta chains were read from a single sample in a study of shared clonotypes between healthy human individuals. The data were produced by immunoSEQ multiplex PCR, yet TCRdb's version contains in-frame clones alone and is incomplete. The sample gives around 1,900,000 clones, around 95% of which show up once; about 1.7% is in the top ten. The sample consisted of naive CD8+ T cells from PBMCs. All receptors come from a man aged 18-30 years in good health. Some clones in this sample may be carry-over from other donors' samples. Each CDR3 is given with its conserved first and last residue. D genes are given only for firm matches.

d_gene,v_gene,j_gene,CDR3aa,CDR3nt
.,TRBV7-7,TRBJ2-1,CASSLALGASYNEQFF,TGTGCCAGCAGCTTAGCGCTGGGGGCCTCCTACAATGAGCAGTTCTTC
.,TRBV9,TRBJ2-1,CASSGDIGTSGEQFF,TGTGCCAGCAGCGGGGACATCGGAACCTCGGGTGAGCAGTTCTTC
.,TRBV5-1,TRBJ2-1,CASTHARDPYNEQFF,TGCGCCAGCACCCATGCACGGGACCCCTACAATGAGCAGTTCTTC
.,TRBV7-9,TRBJ1-1,CASSLDRTDEAFF,TGTGCCAGCAGCTTAGATCGGACCGATGAAGCTTTCTTT
TRBD2,TRBV28,TRBJ2-7,CASSNLVRGRDYEQYF,TGTGCCAGCAGTAACCTGGTCCGCGGGAGAGACTACGAGCAGTACTTC
.,TRBV28,TRBJ2-7,CASSPRVVVMVASYEQYF,TGTGCCAGCAGTCCGAGGGTAGTAGTTATGGTCGCGTCCTACGAGCAGTACTTC
.,TRBV29-1,TRBJ1-1,CSAMKNTEAFF,TGCAGCGCCATGAAGAACACTGAAGCTTTCTTT
.,TRBV28,TRBJ1-5,CASSNRDLNQPQHF,TGTGCCAGCAGCAACCGGGACCTCAATCAGCCCCAGCATTTT
TRBD1,TRBV6-1,TRBJ2-7,CASRGGDRVYEQYF,TGTGCCAGCAGGGGCGGGGACAGGGTCTACGAGCAGTACTTC
.,TRBV7-3,TRBJ2-5,CASSPSVALGTQYF,TGTGCCAGCAGCCCTAGCGTGGCCCTGGGGACCCAGTACTTC